What follows describes a single TCR beta chain. What it recognizes is unknown. An end of the junction differs from the germline gene, which may be a read error. These data come from a study of vaccination effects on CD4 cells after COVID-19. The table came from immunoSEQ multiplex PCR; TCRdb's copy has only in-frame clones and leaves some out. The table has 60,000 to 75,000 clones, 65% to 75% seen once. Prior to sequencing, the ViraFEST assay stimulated PBMC with viral peptide pools, which expanded the antigen-specific CD4+ T cells. After less than twelve days in culture, the CD4+ T cells were isolated. SARS-CoV-2 infection was confirmed by PCR in the person between March and December 2020. Germline V gene lookup returns CDR1 LNHDA and CDR2 SQIVND (reference sequence). The CDR3 loop spans 15 amino acids.

Sequencing was performed on CD4+ T cells from PBMCs cultured with HIV peptides, taken before COVID-19 vaccination. The subset is: HIV-1 Nef peptide pool negative control/reference culture. This sequence was found in a human donor who had a prior SARS-CoV-2 infection. The chain employs TRBV19 and TRBJ2-2; 9 bases map to TRBD1. The CDR3 here is CASSGPGQGTRELFF. The CDR3 coding sequence is TGTGCCAGTAGTGGACCGGGACAGGGCACCCGGGAGCTGTTTTTT.